The rows below give T cell receptor beta chains drawn from one sample of a study of PD-1 blockade in classical Hodgkin lymphoma. Some clones are missing from TCRdb's copy, which holds only in-frame ones; the method was immunoSEQ multiplex PCR. This sample yields just over 60,000 clones, of which around 88% are seen a single time; 9.5% to 15% belongs to the top ten. This specimen consisted of peripheral blood mononuclear cells (PBMCs), obtained at baseline. These receptors all come from a human donor with classical Hodgkin lymphoma. CDR3s include the opening cysteine and the closing phenylalanine or tryptophan. Fields, in order: D gene, CDR3 length, V gene, J gene, clone size, CDR3 protein, CDR3 DNA. A D gene is named only where the DNA matches it firmly. Clone size appears in some rows only: once, few, many, or a class for an expanded clone.

D gene: .
CDR3 length: 17
V gene: TRBV5-1
J gene: TRBJ2-3
clone size: .
CDR3 protein: CASSLGVPAPSTDTQYF
CDR3 DNA: TGCGCCAGCAGCTTGGGGGTGCCAGCCCCTAGCACAGATACGCAGTATTTT

D gene: .
CDR3 length: 15
V gene: TRBV19
J gene: TRBJ2-1
clone size: once
CDR3 protein: CASSSRGTQSAVQFF
CDR3 DNA: TGTGCCAGTAGTTCCCGGGGAACCCAAAGCGCCGTGCAGTTCTTC

D gene: .
CDR3 length: 11
V gene: TRBV7-6
J gene: TRBJ1-1
clone size: .
CDR3 protein: CASSLQGHAFF
CDR3 DNA: TGTGCCAGCAGCTTGCAGGGGCACGCTTTCTTT

D gene: .
CDR3 length: 14
V gene: TRBV23-1
J gene: TRBJ1-5
clone size: .
CDR3 protein: CASSHQGRYQPQHF
CDR3 DNA: TGCGCCAGCAGTCACCAGGGAAGATATCAGCCCCAGCATTTT

D gene: .
CDR3 length: 15
V gene: TRBV7-2
J gene: TRBJ1-5
clone size: .
CDR3 protein: CASSLEAAYNQPQHF
CDR3 DNA: TGTGCCAGCAGCTTAGAGGCGGCCTACAATCAGCCCCAGCATTTT

D gene: .
CDR3 length: 16
V gene: TRBV5-4
J gene: TRBJ1-6
clone size: .
CDR3 protein: CASSLQGRADNSPLHF
CDR3 DNA: TGTGCCAGCAGCTTGCAAGGGCGGGCAGATAATTCACCCCTCCACTTT

D gene: TRBD2
CDR3 length: 15
V gene: TRBV28
J gene: TRBJ2-5
clone size: .
CDR3 protein: CASSLYSGGQETQYF
CDR3 DNA: TGTGCCAGCAGTTTATACAGCGGGGGCCAAGAGACCCAGTACTTC

D gene: TRBD1
CDR3 length: 16
V gene: TRBV27
J gene: TRBJ1-5
clone size: once
CDR3 protein: CASSSNDRDFNQPQHF
CDR3 DNA: TGTGCCAGCAGTTCCAACGACAGGGACTTCAATCAGCCCCAGCATTTT

D gene: .
CDR3 length: 15
V gene: TRBV5-8
J gene: TRBJ2-2
clone size: .
CDR3 protein: CASSLRGSGTGELFF
CDR3 DNA: TGTGCCAGCAGCTTGCGAGGTTCGGGCACCGGGGAGCTGTTTTTT

D gene: .
CDR3 length: 15
V gene: TRBV28
J gene: TRBJ2-7
clone size: .
CDR3 protein: CASSTKHRASYEQYF
CDR3 DNA: TGTGCCAGCAGTACAAAACACAGGGCCTCCTACGAGCAGTACTTC

D gene: .
CDR3 length: 16
V gene: TRBV4-2
J gene: TRBJ2-1
clone size: .
CDR3 protein: CASSQIQRLSYNEQFF
CDR3 DNA: TGTGCCAGCAGCCAAATACAGAGACTCTCCTACAATGAGCAGTTCTTC

D gene: .
CDR3 length: 15
V gene: TRBV9
J gene: TRBJ2-3
clone size: once
CDR3 protein: CASSVDGGFGDTQYF
CDR3 DNA: TGTGCCAGCAGCGTAGATGGGGGGTTTGGAGATACGCAGTATTTT

D gene: TRBD1
CDR3 length: 14
V gene: TRBV28
J gene: TRBJ2-2
clone size: .
CDR3 protein: CATSRTGNTGELFF
CDR3 DNA: TGTGCCACCTCAAGGACAGGGAATACCGGGGAGCTGTTTTTT

D gene: TRBD1
CDR3 length: 14
V gene: TRBV6-1
J gene: TRBJ2-2
clone size: few
CDR3 protein: CASSAGGYTGELFF
CDR3 DNA: TGTGCCAGCAGCGCAGGGGGTTATACCGGGGAGCTGTTTTTT

D gene: .
CDR3 length: 14
V gene: TRBV2
J gene: TRBJ1-1
clone size: few
CDR3 protein: CASSEIPGDTEAFF
CDR3 DNA: TGTGCCAGCAGTGAGATTCCAGGAGACACTGAAGCTTTCTTT

D gene: TRBD1
CDR3 length: 15
V gene: TRBV18
J gene: TRBJ1-5
clone size: many
CDR3 protein: CASSPSGGSNQPQHF
CDR3 DNA: TGTGCCAGCTCACCCTCAGGGGGGAGCAATCAGCCCCAGCATTTT

D gene: .
CDR3 length: 16
V gene: TRBV7-2
J gene: TRBJ1-3
clone size: .
CDR3 protein: CASSLAGRVSGNTIYF
CDR3 DNA: TGTGCCAGCAGCTTAGCTGGCAGGGTCTCCGGAAACACCATATATTTT

D gene: .
CDR3 length: 14
V gene: TRBV15
J gene: TRBJ1-2
clone size: .
CDR3 protein: CATSPEWGVNGYTF
CDR3 DNA: TGTGCCACCAGTCCAGAGTGGGGTGTTAATGGCTACACCTTC

D gene: .
CDR3 length: 15
V gene: TRBV5-1
J gene: TRBJ2-1
clone size: once
CDR3 protein: CASSLAGGGLNEQFF
CDR3 DNA: TGCGCCAGCAGCTTGGCAGGAGGGGGGTTGAATGAGCAGTTCTTC

D gene: .
CDR3 length: 11
V gene: TRBV27
J gene: TRBJ2-7
clone size: .
CDR3 protein: CASSSQYEQYF
CDR3 DNA: TGTGCCAGCAGTTCCCAGTACGAGCAGTACTTC

D gene: .
CDR3 length: 14
V gene: TRBV19
J gene: TRBJ2-7
clone size: .
CDR3 protein: CASGKSGIDYEQYF
CDR3 DNA: TGTGCCAGTGGTAAGTCAGGGATAGACTACGAGCAGTACTTC

D gene: .
CDR3 length: 12
V gene: TRBV5-8
J gene: TRBJ1-1
clone size: .
CDR3 protein: CASSPVGGEAFF
CDR3 DNA: TGTGCCAGCAGCCCGGTGGGGGGAGAAGCTTTCTTT

D gene: .
CDR3 length: 14
V gene: TRBV28
J gene: TRBJ1-5
clone size: .
CDR3 protein: CASSLTGGNQPQHF
CDR3 DNA: TGTGCCAGCAGTCTCACAGGCGGCAATCAGCCCCAGCATTTT

D gene: .
CDR3 length: 17
V gene: TRBV10-1
J gene: TRBJ1-4
clone size: .
CDR3 protein: CASSESIKGTTNEKLFF
CDR3 DNA: TGCGCCAGCAGTGAGTCGATAAAGGGGACAACTAATGAAAAACTGTTTTTT

D gene: .
CDR3 length: 14
V gene: TRBV9
J gene: TRBJ1-4
clone size: .
CDR3 protein: CASSGGFTNEKLFF
CDR3 DNA: TGTGCCAGCAGCGGGGGATTTACTAATGAAAAACTGTTTTTT

D gene: .
CDR3 length: 14
V gene: TRBV19
J gene: TRBJ2-7
clone size: .
CDR3 protein: CASRLSGVAYEQYF
CDR3 DNA: TGTGCCAGTAGGCTTTCGGGGGTAGCCTACGAGCAGTACTTC

D gene: .
CDR3 length: 14
V gene: TRBV30
J gene: TRBJ2-2
clone size: .
CDR3 protein: CARTLGQNTGELFF
CDR3 DNA: TGTGCCCGGACGTTGGGACAGAACACCGGGGAGCTGTTTTTT

D gene: .
CDR3 length: 14
V gene: TRBV7-2
J gene: TRBJ2-1
clone size: .
CDR3 protein: CASSLSSSYNEQFF
CDR3 DNA: TGTGCCAGCAGCTTAAGTTCGTCCTACAATGAGCAGTTCTTC

D gene: .
CDR3 length: 15
V gene: TRBV6-5
J gene: TRBJ1-5
clone size: .
CDR3 protein: CASSYAAGWDQPQHF
CDR3 DNA: TGTGCCAGCAGTTACGCGGCAGGTTGGGATCAGCCCCAGCATTTT

D gene: .
CDR3 length: 11
V gene: TRBV10-2
J gene: TRBJ1-1
clone size: once
CDR3 protein: CASSASTEAFF
CDR3 DNA: TGCGCCAGCAGTGCTTCCACTGAAGCTTTCTTT

D gene: TRBD1
CDR3 length: 14
V gene: TRBV29-1
J gene: TRBJ2-7
clone size: .
CDR3 protein: CSALRGDSSYEQYF
CDR3 DNA: TGCAGCGCCCTACGAGGGGACAGCTCCTACGAGCAGTACTTC

D gene: TRBD2
CDR3 length: 12
V gene: TRBV29-1
J gene: TRBJ2-1
clone size: .
CDR3 protein: CSVGLAGTEQFF
CDR3 DNA: TGCAGCGTAGGACTAGCGGGGACTGAGCAGTTCTTC

D gene: TRBD1
CDR3 length: 17
V gene: TRBV2
J gene: TRBJ1-2
clone size: few
CDR3 protein: CASSDSGQDLGGYGYTF
CDR3 DNA: TGTGCCAGCAGTGACTCGGGACAGGATCTTGGGGGCTATGGCTACACCTTC

D gene: .
CDR3 length: 17
V gene: TRBV4-1
J gene: TRBJ1-3
clone size: .
CDR3 protein: CASSQGRPVVAGNTIYF
CDR3 DNA: TGCGCCAGCAGCCAAGGCCGACCCGTAGTGGCTGGAAACACCATATATTTT

D gene: .
CDR3 length: 14
V gene: TRBV5-1
J gene: TRBJ1-5
clone size: once
CDR3 protein: CASSLAGANQPQHF
CDR3 DNA: TGCGCCAGCAGCTTGGCAGGGGCGAATCAGCCCCAGCATTTT

D gene: TRBD1
CDR3 length: 14
V gene: TRBV29-1
J gene: TRBJ2-2
clone size: once
CDR3 protein: CSVVGTGRTGELFF
CDR3 DNA: TGCAGCGTTGTTGGGACAGGGCGCACCGGGGAGCTGTTTTTT

D gene: .
CDR3 length: 16
V gene: TRBV27
J gene: TRBJ1-2
clone size: .
CDR3 protein: CASSLLWSGGDYGYTF
CDR3 DNA: TGTGCCAGCAGTTTATTGTGGTCAGGAGGGGACTATGGCTACACCTTC

D gene: .
CDR3 length: 16
V gene: TRBV10-2
J gene: TRBJ2-5
clone size: .
CDR3 protein: CASSESWQGAYETQYF
CDR3 DNA: TGCGCCAGCAGTGAGTCGTGGCAGGGAGCATACGAGACCCAGTACTTC

D gene: .
CDR3 length: 15
V gene: TRBV4-2
J gene: TRBJ1-5
clone size: .
CDR3 protein: CASSSGQRSNQPQHF
CDR3 DNA: TGTGCCAGCAGTTCGGGGCAGAGAAGCAATCAGCCCCAGCATTTT

D gene: TRBD1
CDR3 length: 14
V gene: TRBV30
J gene: TRBJ1-5
clone size: .
CDR3 protein: CAWSQGGAEQPQHF
CDR3 DNA: TGTGCCTGGAGCCAGGGGGGGGCCGAACAGCCCCAGCATTTT

D gene: .
CDR3 length: 13
V gene: TRBV5-8
J gene: TRBJ1-2
clone size: once
CDR3 protein: CASSLVPSWGYTF
CDR3 DNA: TGTGCCAGCAGCTTGGTACCTAGCTGGGGCTACACCTTC

D gene: .
CDR3 length: 14
V gene: TRBV28
J gene: TRBJ1-1
clone size: once
CDR3 protein: CASSFGGGRTEAFF
CDR3 DNA: TGTGCCAGCAGCTTCGGGGGGGGCCGGACTGAAGCTTTCTTT

D gene: .
CDR3 length: 14
V gene: TRBV29-1
J gene: TRBJ1-2
clone size: once
CDR3 protein: CSVDRQGEGYGYTF
CDR3 DNA: TGCAGCGTTGATAGGCAGGGAGAGGGATATGGCTACACCTTC

D gene: TRBD2
CDR3 length: 20
V gene: TRBV4-3
J gene: TRBJ2-1
clone size: .
CDR3 protein: CASSQGMGYGLAGGDNEQFF
CDR3 DNA: TGCGCCAGCAGCCAAGGGATGGGATATGGTTTAGCGGGGGGGGACAATGAGCAGTTCTTC

D gene: .
CDR3 length: 14
V gene: TRBV5-3
J gene: TRBJ1-1
clone size: few
CDR3 protein: CASSRVTGATEAFF
CDR3 DNA: TGTGCCAGCAGTCGAGTAACCGGGGCCACTGAAGCTTTCTTT

D gene: .
CDR3 length: 15
V gene: TRBV18
J gene: TRBJ1-5
clone size: few
CDR3 protein: CASSRQGRQDQPQHF
CDR3 DNA: TGTGCCAGCTCACGGCAGGGTAGGCAGGATCAGCCCCAGCATTTT

D gene: .
CDR3 length: 15
V gene: TRBV28
J gene: TRBJ1-4
clone size: once
CDR3 protein: CASKNIDSLSEKLFF
CDR3 DNA: TGTGCCAGCAAGAATATAGACAGTCTAAGCGAAAAACTGTTTTTT

D gene: TRBD2
CDR3 length: 15
V gene: TRBV19
J gene: TRBJ2-1
clone size: .
CDR3 protein: CASIQTSGDLNEQFF
CDR3 DNA: TGTGCCAGTATCCAGACTAGCGGGGACCTCAATGAGCAGTTCTTC

D gene: .
CDR3 length: 21
V gene: TRBV7-8
J gene: TRBJ2-5
clone size: once
CDR3 protein: CASSLVLSYAGVPGVQETQYF
CDR3 DNA: TGTGCCAGCAGCTTAGTCCTCTCCTACGCCGGGGTTCCGGGGGTACAAGAGACCCAGTACTTC

D gene: .
CDR3 length: 13
V gene: TRBV9
J gene: TRBJ1-5
clone size: .
CDR3 protein: CASSAHEEQPQHF
CDR3 DNA: TGTGCCAGCAGCGCTCACGAAGAGCAGCCCCAGCATTTT

D gene: TRBD1
CDR3 length: 15
V gene: TRBV7-6
J gene: TRBJ1-3
clone size: .
CDR3 protein: CASSLAGGAGNTIYF
CDR3 DNA: TGTGCCAGCAGCTTAGCAGGGGGCGCTGGAAACACCATATATTTT

D gene: TRBD1
CDR3 length: 16
V gene: TRBV30
J gene: TRBJ2-3
clone size: .
CDR3 protein: CAWSASLGQTGDTQYF
CDR3 DNA: TGTGCCTGGAGTGCCAGCCTGGGACAGACCGGGGATACGCAGTATTTT

D gene: .
CDR3 length: 13
V gene: TRBV7-6
J gene: TRBJ2-7
clone size: .
CDR3 protein: CASSTLDTYEQYF
CDR3 DNA: TGTGCCAGCAGCACCCTAGACACCTACGAGCAGTACTTC

D gene: .
CDR3 length: 16
V gene: TRBV4-2
J gene: TRBJ1-2
clone size: .
CDR3 protein: CASTLDSLSFNYGYTF
CDR3 DNA: TGTGCCAGCACCCTGGACAGTCTAAGCTTTAACTATGGCTACACCTTC

D gene: .
CDR3 length: 13
V gene: TRBV7-9
J gene: TRBJ2-7
clone size: .
CDR3 protein: CASSLGETYEQYF
CDR3 DNA: TGTGCCAGCAGCTTGGGAGAAACCTACGAGCAGTACTTC

D gene: .
CDR3 length: 15
V gene: TRBV9
J gene: TRBJ2-7
clone size: once
CDR3 protein: CASSERPAESYEQYF
CDR3 DNA: TGTGCCAGCAGCGAGAGGCCCGCGGAGTCCTACGAGCAGTACTTC

D gene: .
CDR3 length: 10
V gene: TRBV29-1
J gene: TRBJ2-1
clone size: .
CDR3 protein: CSVEDGEQFF
CDR3 DNA: TGCAGCGTTGAAGACGGGGAGCAGTTCTTC